This entry is about one TCR beta chain. The data derive from a study of T cell changes during pregnancy in multiple sclerosis. Only in-frame clones appear in the TCRdb table, and some are missing; sequencing was by immunoSEQ multiplex PCR. This sample carries approximately 96,000 clones, about 91% of them seen once, and the ten largest clones take approximately 2.2%. Losses at the gene ends were 5 bases for V and 6 bases for J; bases not matched to a gene: 17. The germline gives CDR1 PRHDT, CDR2 FYEKMQ (reference sequence). The CDR3 has 18 residues. V usage is TRBV13 and J usage is TRBJ2-3; 10 bases are a match to TRBD2. This clonotype originated in a female donor in good health, enrolled as a control in a pregnancy study. The sample consisted of peripheral blood, taken after pregnancy. CDR3 region: CASSGPASGGDGWDTQYF. CDR3 bases: TGTGCCAGCAGCGGACCGGCGAGCGGGGGGGACGGGTGGGATACGCAGTATTTT. The complete variable domain, with remaining parts taken from reference TRBV13 and TRBJ2-3, reads AAGVIQSPRHLIKEKRETATLKCYPIPRHDTVYWYQQGPGQDPQFLISFYEKMQSDKGSIPDRFSAQQFSDYHSELNMSSLELGDSALYFCASSGPASGGDGWDTQYFGPGTRLTVL.